Here is one T cell receptor (beta chain) with its context. Its antigen remains unknown. The source of the sample is a study of shared clonotypes between healthy human individuals. Replicate PCRs were loaded with around 0.3 ug DNA from unsorted PBMC, about 30,000 T cell genomes. The method was immunoSEQ multiplex PCR; TCRdb's version includes in-frame clones alone and lacks a portion of them. In the table there are hundreds of thousands of clones, around 79% of which are singletons. V trimming: 0 bases; J trimming: 0 bases; junction bases outside the gene matches: 4. Germline values: CDR1 LGHNA, CDR2 YNFKEQ. The CDR3 is 19 residues long. Broader study findings: The low donor count limited represented genetic and exposure-history diversity.

All donors were healthy HIV-negative adults lacking recent acute infections or vaccinations. The receptor's source is a middle-aged woman in good health. Some clones in this sample may be carry-over from other donors' samples. The chain is built from TRBV4-2 and TRBJ2-4, with 14 bases identical to TRBD2. Sequences were obtained from PBMCs. The DNA for the CDR3 is TGTGCCAGCAGCCAAGATCGGGGACTAGCGGGAGTAGCCAAAAACATTCAGTACTTC. This codes for CASSQDRGLAGVAKNIQYF.